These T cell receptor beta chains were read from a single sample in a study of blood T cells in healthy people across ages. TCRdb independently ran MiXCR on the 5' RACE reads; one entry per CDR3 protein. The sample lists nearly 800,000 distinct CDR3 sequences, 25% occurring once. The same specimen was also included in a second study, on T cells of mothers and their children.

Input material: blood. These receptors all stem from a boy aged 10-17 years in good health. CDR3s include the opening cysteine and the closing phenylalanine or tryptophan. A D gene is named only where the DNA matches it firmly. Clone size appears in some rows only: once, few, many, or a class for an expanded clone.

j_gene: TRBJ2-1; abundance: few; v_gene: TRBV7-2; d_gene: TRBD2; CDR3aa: CASSFWGGELAF; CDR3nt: TGTGCCAGCAGCTTTTGGGGGGGGGAATTGGCCTTC
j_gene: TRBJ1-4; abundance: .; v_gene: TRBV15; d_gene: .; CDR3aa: CATSREPLRGVREKLFF; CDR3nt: TGTGCCACCAGCAGAGAGCCCCTTCGAGGGGTACGGGAAAAACTGTTTTTT
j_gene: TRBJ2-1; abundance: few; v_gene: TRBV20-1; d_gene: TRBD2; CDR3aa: CSARDLLSSGKYNEQFF; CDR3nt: TGCAGTGCTAGAGATCTCCTGTCTAGCGGGAAATACAATGAGCAGTTCTTC
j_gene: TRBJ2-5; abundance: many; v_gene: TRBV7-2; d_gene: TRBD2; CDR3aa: CASSLHGGGGAQETQYF; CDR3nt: TGTGCCAGCAGCTTACATGGGGGCGGGGGGGCCCAAGAGACCCAGTACTTC
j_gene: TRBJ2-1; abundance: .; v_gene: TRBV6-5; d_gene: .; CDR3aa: CASSYWVGWNEQFF; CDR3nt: TGTGCCAGCAGTTACTGGGTAGGGTGGAATGAGCAGTTCTTC
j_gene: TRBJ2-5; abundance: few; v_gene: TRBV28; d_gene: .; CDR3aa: CASSPAQGPETQYF; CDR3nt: TGTGCCAGCAGCCCTGCACAGGGCCCAGAGACCCAGTACTTC
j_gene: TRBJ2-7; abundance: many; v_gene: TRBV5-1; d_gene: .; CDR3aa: CASSLTVSYEQYF; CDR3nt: TGTGCCAGCAGCTTAACGGTCTCCTACGAGCAGTACTTC
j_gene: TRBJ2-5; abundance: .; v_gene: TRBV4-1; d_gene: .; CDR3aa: CASSQDPTGEETQYF; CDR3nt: TGCGCCAGCAGCCAAGATCCTACGGGAGAAGAGACCCAGTACTTC
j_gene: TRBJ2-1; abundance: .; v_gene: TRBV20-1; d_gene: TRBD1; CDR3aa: CSADRVIGEQFF; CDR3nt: TGCAGTGCCGACAGGGTGATAGGCGAGCAGTTCTTC
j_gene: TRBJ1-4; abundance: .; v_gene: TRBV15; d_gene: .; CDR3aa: CATSRARDEKLFF; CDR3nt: TGTGCCACCAGCAGAGCGCGAGATGAAAAACTGTTTTTT
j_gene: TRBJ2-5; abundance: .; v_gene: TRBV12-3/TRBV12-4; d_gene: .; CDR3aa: CASTPGLHQETQYF; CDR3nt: TGTGCCAGCACTCCGGGACTTCATCAAGAGACCCAGTACTTC
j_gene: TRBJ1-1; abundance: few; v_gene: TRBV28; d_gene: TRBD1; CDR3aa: CASSFLDRMNTEAFF; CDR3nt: TGTGCCAGCAGTTTCCTGGACAGGATGAACACTGAAGCTTTCTTT
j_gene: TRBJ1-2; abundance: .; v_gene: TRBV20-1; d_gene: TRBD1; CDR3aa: CSARHPGQTNYGYTF; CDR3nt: TGCAGTGCCCGACATCCGGGACAGACCAACTATGGCTACACCTTC
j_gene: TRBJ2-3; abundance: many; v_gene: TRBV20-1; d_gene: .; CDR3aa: CSAREDFGTDTQYF; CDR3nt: TGCAGTGCTAGAGAGGACTTTGGCACAGATACGCAGTATTTT
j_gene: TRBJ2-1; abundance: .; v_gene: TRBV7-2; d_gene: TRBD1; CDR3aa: CASSLTGDTYNEQFF; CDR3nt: TGTGCCAGCAGCCTCACAGGGGACACCTACAATGAGCAGTTCTTC
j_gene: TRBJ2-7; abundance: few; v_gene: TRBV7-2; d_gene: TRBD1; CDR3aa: CASSTQETGYYEQYF; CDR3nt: TGTGCCAGCAGCACCCAGGAGACAGGGTACTACGAGCAGTACTTC
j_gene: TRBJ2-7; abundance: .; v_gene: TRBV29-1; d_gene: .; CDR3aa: CSVGGGRGNFGEQYF; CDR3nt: TGCAGCGTTGGGGGGGGCAGGGGAAATTTTGGCGAGCAGTACTTC
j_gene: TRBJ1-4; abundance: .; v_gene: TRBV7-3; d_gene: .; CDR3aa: CANLWTEFNEKLFF; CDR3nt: TGTGCCAACCTGTGGACGGAGTTTAATGAAAAACTGTTTTTT
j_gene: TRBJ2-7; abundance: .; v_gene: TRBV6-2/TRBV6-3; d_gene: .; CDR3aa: CASSYIVTGNYEQYF; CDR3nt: TGTGCCAGCAGTTACATCGTAACAGGGAACTACGAGCAGTACTTC
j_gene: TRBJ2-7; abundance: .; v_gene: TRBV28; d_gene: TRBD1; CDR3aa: CASSPLDRFDGSAYEQYF; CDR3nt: TGTGCCAGCAGTCCATTGGACAGGTTCGATGGTAGCGCCTACGAGCAGTACTTC
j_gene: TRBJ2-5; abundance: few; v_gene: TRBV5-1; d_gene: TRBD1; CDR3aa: CASSFVTGGQETQYF; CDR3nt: TGCGCCAGCAGCTTCGTGACAGGGGGACAAGAGACCCAGTACTTC
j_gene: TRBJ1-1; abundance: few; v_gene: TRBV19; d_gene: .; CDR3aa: CASSADGQRTEAFF; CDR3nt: TGTGCCAGTAGTGCGGACGGACAGCGAACTGAAGCTTTCTTT
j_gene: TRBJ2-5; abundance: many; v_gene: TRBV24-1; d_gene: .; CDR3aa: CATSGGGATEETQYF; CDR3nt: TGTGCCACCAGTGGGGGGGGGGCCACGGAGGAGACCCAGTACTTC
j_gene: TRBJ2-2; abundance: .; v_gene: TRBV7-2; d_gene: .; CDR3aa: CASSPGASTGELFF; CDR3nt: TGTGCCAGCAGCCCCGGTGCGAGCACCGGGGAGCTGTTTTTT
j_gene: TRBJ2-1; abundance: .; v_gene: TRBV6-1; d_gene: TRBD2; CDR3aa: CASRSGGLAGNNEQFF; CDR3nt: TGTGCCAGCAGATCCGGGGGACTAGCGGGTAATAATGAGCAGTTCTTC
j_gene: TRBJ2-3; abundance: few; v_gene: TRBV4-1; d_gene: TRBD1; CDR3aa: CASSQDYGGQGGVTASTDTQYF; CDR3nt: TGCGCCAGCAGCCAAGATTATGGAGGACAGGGTGGAGTTACTGCTAGCACAGATACGCAGTATTTT
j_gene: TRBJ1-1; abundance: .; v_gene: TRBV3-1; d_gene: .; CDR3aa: CASSQTGFMNTEAFF; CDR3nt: TGTGCCAGCAGCCAAACAGGTTTCATGAACACTGAAGCTTTCTTT
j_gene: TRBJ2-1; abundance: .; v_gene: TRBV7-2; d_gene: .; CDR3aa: CASGGPRSYNEQFF; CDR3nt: TGTGCCAGCGGGGGGCCCCGTTCCTACAATGAGCAGTTCTTC
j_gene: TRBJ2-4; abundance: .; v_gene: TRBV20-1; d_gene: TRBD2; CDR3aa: CSARATLAGGLSQYF; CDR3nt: TGCAGTGCTAGAGCTACCCTAGCGGGGGGGCTCTCCCAGTACTTC
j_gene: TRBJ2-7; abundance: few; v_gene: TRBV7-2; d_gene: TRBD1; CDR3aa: CTSSYNTGGTYEQYF; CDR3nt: TGTACCAGCAGCTACAATACAGGGGGCACTTACGAGCAGTACTTC
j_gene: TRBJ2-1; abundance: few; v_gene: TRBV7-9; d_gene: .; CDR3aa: CASNPLGEREQFF; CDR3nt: TGTGCCAGCAACCCCCTCGGGGAACGGGAGCAGTTCTTC
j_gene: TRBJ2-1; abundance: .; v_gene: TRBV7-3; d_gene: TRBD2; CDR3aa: CASSLGGSGTYNEQFF; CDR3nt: TGTGCCAGCAGCTTAGGGGGGAGCGGGACCTACAATGAGCAGTTCTTC
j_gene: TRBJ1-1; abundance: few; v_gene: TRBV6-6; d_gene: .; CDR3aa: CASSHGTVEAFF; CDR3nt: TGTGCCAGCAGTCACGGGACGGTCGAAGCTTTCTTT
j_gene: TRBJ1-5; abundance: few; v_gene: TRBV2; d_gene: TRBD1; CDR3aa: CASTRTGGNQPQHF; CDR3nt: TGTGCCAGCACCCGGACAGGCGGCAATCAGCCCCAGCATTTT
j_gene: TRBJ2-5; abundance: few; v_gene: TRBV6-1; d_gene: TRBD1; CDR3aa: CASRRTGGGLETQYF; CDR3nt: TGTGCCAGCCGAAGGACAGGGGGCGGCCTAGAGACCCAGTACTTC
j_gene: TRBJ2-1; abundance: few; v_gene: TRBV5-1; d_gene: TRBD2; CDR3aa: CASSSIAGNYNEQFF; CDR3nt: TGCGCCAGCAGCTCTATAGCGGGGAACTACAATGAGCAGTTCTTC
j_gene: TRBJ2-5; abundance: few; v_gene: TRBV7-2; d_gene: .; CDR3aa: CASSSRGGSPQETQYF; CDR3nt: TGTGCCAGCAGCTCCAGGGGCGGGAGCCCCCAAGAGACCCAGTACTTC
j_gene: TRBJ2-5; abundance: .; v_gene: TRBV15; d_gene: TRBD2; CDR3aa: CATSRVPSGRRWAETQYF; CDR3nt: TGTGCCACCAGCAGAGTCCCTAGCGGGAGGAGGTGGGCAGAGACCCAGTACTTC
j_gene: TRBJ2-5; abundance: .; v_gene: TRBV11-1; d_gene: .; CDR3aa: CASSLEGGGVETQYF; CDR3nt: TGTGCCAGCAGCTTAGAAGGGGGTGGAGTAGAGACCCAGTACTTC
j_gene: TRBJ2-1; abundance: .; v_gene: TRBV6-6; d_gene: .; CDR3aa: CASRGGVGNEQFF; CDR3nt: TGTGCCAGCAGAGGGGGGGTGGGGAATGAGCAGTTCTTC
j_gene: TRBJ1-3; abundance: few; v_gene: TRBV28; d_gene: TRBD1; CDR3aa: CASSAPGQTSGNTIYF; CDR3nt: TGTGCCAGCAGTGCCCCGGGACAGACCTCTGGAAACACCATATATTTT
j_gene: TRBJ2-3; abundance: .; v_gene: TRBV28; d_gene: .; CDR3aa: CASSFQEITDTQYF; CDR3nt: TGTGCCAGCAGTTTTCAGGAGATCACAGATACGCAGTATTTT
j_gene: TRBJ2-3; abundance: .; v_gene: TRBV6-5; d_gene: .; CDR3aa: CASSYSGTPASTDTQYF; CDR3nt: TGTGCCAGCAGTTACTCGGGGACACCAGCGAGCACAGATACGCAGTATTTT
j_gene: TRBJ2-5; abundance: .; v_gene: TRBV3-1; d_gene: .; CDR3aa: CASSPSPASLETQYF; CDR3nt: TGTGCCAGCAGCCCATCCCCAGCTAGTCTCGAGACCCAGTACTTC
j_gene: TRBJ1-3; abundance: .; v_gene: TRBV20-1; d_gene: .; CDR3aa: CSAGGRGGNTIYF; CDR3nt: TGCAGTGCCGGGGGGAGGGGCGGAAACACCATATATTTT